The rows below give T cell receptor beta chains drawn from one sample of a study of T cell repertoires in cytomegalovirus infection. These receptors are not linked to any known antigen. TCRdb redid the calling of the reads with MiXCR, one entry per CDR3 protein. Of around 140,000 distinct CDR3 sequences in the sample, approximately 30% were seen once. Material: CD8+ T cells from cultured PBMCs, obtained from culture after CMV antigen stimulation. The receptors were sampled from a human donor in good health (CMV status not recorded). Some clones in this sample may be carry-over from other donors' samples. Each CDR3 is given with its conserved first and last residue. Fields, in order: D gene, J gene, clone size, V gene, CDR3 DNA, CDR3 protein. A D gene is named only where the DNA matches it firmly. The size of a clone is reported for some rows only, either as once, few or many, or as a class for expanded clones.

D: NA; J: TRBJ1-2; size: few; V: TRBV7-9; DNA: TGTGCCAGCAGCCCCGAGGCAGCAAACTATGGCTACACCTTC; CDR3: CASSPEAANYGYTF
D: NA; J: TRBJ2-7; size: few; V: TRBV14; DNA: TGTGCCAGCAGCCACAGTGGGCTTCCTACCCACACGTACGAGCAGTACTTC; CDR3: CASSHSGLPTHTYEQYF
D: NA; J: TRBJ1-2; size: NA; V: TRBV7-2; DNA: TGTGCCAGCAGGGTCTATGGCTACACCTTC; CDR3: CASRVYGYTF
D: TRBD2; J: TRBJ2-5; size: few; V: TRBV27; DNA: TGTGCCAGCAGTTTTGAGGCCAGCGGGGCCAAAGAGACCCAGTACTTC; CDR3: CASSFEASGAKETQYF
D: NA; J: TRBJ1-5; size: many; V: TRBV2; DNA: TGTGCCAGCAAGTCCCCTAATCAGCCCCAGCATTTT; CDR3: CASKSPNQPQHF
D: NA; J: TRBJ1-6; size: many; V: TRBV27; DNA: TGTGCCAGCAGTTTATCTTCAAGGTCACCCCTCCACTTT; CDR3: CASSLSSRSPLHF
D: NA; J: TRBJ2-7; size: NA; V: TRBV7-2; DNA: TGTGCCAGCAGTTGGAGGGGGCAGCTAGCCTACGAGCAGTACTTC; CDR3: CASSWRGQLAYEQYF
D: TRBD1; J: TRBJ1-6; size: few; V: TRBV2; DNA: TGTGCCAGCATCACGTTCGTGGGACAGGGGGAAAATTCACCCCTCCACTTT; CDR3: CASITFVGQGENSPLHF
D: NA; J: TRBJ2-5; size: few; V: TRBV24-1; DNA: TGTGCCACCAGTGGTGTGGAACAAGAGACCCAGTACTTC; CDR3: CATSGVEQETQYF
D: NA; J: TRBJ2-2; size: NA; V: TRBV7-6; DNA: TGTGCCAGCAGCTTTTGGGATTTCGGGGGGGAGCTGTTTTTT; CDR3: CASSFWDFGGELFF
D: NA; J: TRBJ1-3; size: few; V: TRBV28; DNA: TGTGCCAGCAGTTTCCAAGACTCTGGAAACACCATATATTTT; CDR3: CASSFQDSGNTIYF
D: TRBD1; J: TRBJ1-1; size: few; V: TRBV7-9; DNA: TGTGCCAGCAGCCAGGGACAGGGAGGGTTAAGCACTGAAGCTTTCTTT; CDR3: CASSQGQGGLSTEAFF
D: TRBD2; J: TRBJ2-1; size: NA; V: TRBV20-1; DNA: TGCAGTGCGAGGACTAGCGGGGGCTCCTACAATGAGCAGTTCTTC; CDR3: CSARTSGGSYNEQFF
D: TRBD1; J: TRBJ1-4; size: NA; V: TRBV12-3/TRBV12-4; DNA: TGTGCCAGCAGTTGGGGACAGGGTAGTGAAAAACTGTTTTTT; CDR3: CASSWGQGSEKLFF
D: NA; J: TRBJ2-7; size: few; V: TRBV27; DNA: TGTGCCAGCAGTTTATATTCGCCTCCCTACGAGCAGTACTTC; CDR3: CASSLYSPPYEQYF
D: TRBD1; J: TRBJ1-1; size: NA; V: TRBV20-1; DNA: TGCAGTGCTAGAGACGGCAGGGGGGCGAACACTGAAGCTTTCTTT; CDR3: CSARDGRGANTEAFF
D: NA; J: TRBJ2-7; size: many; V: TRBV11-1; DNA: TGTGCCAGCAGCCGACAGGACTACGAGCAGTACTTC; CDR3: CASSRQDYEQYF
D: TRBD1; J: TRBJ1-2; size: many; V: TRBV7-9; DNA: TGTGCCAGCAGCCCCGGACAGGAACACACCTTC; CDR3: CASSPGQEHTF